The T cell receptor (beta chain) described here comes from a study of blood T cell repertoires in COVID-19. Overall study: The United States, Italy and Spain supplied acute and convalescent COVID-19 samples.

Here immunoSEQ multiplex PCR was the method, and the copy in TCRdb shows in-frame clones only, minus some. The table records roughly 400,000 clones, roughly 90% of them present only once. The table lists this clone with a few counts. The receptor was isolated from a woman in her 30s who had recovered from COVID-19. Sequencing was carried out using PBMCs or T cells enriched from blood (not recorded which).

DNA of the CDR3: TGCGCCAGCAGCCAAGAACGATACAGGGGGCTGAATGATAATGAAAAACTGTTTTTT. It encodes CASSQERYRGLNDNEKLFF. The chain employs TRBV4-1 and TRBJ1-4; 9 bases are shared with TRBD1. Germline values: CDR1 MGHRA, CDR2 YSYEKL. J gave up 4 bases and V 0 bases, and 12 bases lay outside the gene matches. The CDR3 spans 19 residues.